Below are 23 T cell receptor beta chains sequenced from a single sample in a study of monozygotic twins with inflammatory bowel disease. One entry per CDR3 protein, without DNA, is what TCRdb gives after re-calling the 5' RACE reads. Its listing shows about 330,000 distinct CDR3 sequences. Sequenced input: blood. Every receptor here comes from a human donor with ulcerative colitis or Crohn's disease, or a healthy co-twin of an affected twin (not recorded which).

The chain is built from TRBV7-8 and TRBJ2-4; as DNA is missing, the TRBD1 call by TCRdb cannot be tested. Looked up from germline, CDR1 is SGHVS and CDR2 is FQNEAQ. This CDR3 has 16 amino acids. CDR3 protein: CASSLKGQIAKNIQYF.

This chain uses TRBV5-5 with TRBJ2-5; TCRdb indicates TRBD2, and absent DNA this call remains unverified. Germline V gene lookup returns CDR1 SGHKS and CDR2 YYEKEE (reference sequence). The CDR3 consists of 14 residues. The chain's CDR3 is CASSPAGGEETQYF.

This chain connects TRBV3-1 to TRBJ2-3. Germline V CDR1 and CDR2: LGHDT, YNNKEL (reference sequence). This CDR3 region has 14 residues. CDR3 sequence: CASSQSQGADTQYF.

The CDR3 sequence: CATWVGLAKNIQYF. The gene calls are TRBV10-3 and TRBJ2-4. The germline CDR1 and CDR2 sequences are ENHRY and SYGVKD. CDR3 length: 14 amino acids.

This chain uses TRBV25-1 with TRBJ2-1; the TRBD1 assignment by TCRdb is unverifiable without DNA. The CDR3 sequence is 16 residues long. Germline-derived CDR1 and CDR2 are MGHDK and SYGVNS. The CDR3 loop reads CASSSPGGGNRNEQFF.

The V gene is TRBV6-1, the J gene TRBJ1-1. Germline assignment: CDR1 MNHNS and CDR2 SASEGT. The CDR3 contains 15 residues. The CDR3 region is CASSEGRATPTEAFF.

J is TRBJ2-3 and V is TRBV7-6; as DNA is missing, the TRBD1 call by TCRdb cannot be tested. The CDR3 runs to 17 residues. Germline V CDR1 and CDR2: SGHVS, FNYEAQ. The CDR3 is CASSSLRQGPRTDTQYF.

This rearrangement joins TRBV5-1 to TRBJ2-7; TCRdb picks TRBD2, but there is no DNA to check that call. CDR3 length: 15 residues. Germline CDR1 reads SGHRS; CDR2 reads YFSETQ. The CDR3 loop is CASSLTLERGEVLYF.

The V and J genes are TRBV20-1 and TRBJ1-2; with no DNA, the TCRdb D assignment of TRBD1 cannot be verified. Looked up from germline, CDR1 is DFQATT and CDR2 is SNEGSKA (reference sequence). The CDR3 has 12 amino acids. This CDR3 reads CSAPGVNYGYTF.

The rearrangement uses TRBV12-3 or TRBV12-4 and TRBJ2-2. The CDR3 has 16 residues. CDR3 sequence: CASSLSGSGLTGELFF.

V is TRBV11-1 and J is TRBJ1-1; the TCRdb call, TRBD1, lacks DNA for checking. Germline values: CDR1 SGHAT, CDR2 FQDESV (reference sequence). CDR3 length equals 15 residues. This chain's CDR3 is CASSLPGTLNTEAFF.

The CDR3 here is CASSHRSSGSSYNEQFF. The chain is built from TRBV4-1 and TRBJ2-1; checking the TCRdb D call of TRBD2 is not possible without DNA. Looked up from germline, CDR1 is MGHRA and CDR2 is YSYEKL. The CDR3 has 17 residues.

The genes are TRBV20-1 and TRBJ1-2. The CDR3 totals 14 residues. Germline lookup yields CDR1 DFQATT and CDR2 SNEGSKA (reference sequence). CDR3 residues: CSASLPAGRDGYTF.

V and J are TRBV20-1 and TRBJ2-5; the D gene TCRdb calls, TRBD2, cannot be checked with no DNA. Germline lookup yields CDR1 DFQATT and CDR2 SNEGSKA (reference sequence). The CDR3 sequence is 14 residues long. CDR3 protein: CSARGDGIQETQYF.

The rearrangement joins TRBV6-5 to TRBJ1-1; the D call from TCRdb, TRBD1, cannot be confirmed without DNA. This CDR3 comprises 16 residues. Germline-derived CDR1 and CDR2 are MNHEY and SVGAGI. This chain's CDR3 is CASSWGVFRHNTEAFF.

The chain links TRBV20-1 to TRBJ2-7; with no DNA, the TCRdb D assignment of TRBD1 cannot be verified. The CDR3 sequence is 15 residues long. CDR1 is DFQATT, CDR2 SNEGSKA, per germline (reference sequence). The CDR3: CSARTGTGAYWEQYF.

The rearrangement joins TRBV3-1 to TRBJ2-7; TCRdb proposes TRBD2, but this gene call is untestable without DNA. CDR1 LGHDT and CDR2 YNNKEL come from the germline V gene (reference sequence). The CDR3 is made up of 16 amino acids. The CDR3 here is CASSPGTSGTSYEQYF.

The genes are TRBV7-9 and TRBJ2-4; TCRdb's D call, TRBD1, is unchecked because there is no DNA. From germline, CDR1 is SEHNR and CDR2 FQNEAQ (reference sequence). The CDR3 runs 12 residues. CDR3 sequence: CASSLVDSTQYF.

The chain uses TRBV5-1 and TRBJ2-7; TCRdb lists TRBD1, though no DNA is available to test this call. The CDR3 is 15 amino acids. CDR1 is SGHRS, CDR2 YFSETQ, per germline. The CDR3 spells CASSSQGGFPLEQYF.

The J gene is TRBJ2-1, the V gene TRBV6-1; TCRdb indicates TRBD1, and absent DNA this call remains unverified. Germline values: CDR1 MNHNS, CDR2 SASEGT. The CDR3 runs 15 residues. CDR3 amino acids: CASSGRDRVYNEQFF.

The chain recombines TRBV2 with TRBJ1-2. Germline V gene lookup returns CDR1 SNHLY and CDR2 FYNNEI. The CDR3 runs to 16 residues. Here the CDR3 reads CASSETLTLTKYGYTF.

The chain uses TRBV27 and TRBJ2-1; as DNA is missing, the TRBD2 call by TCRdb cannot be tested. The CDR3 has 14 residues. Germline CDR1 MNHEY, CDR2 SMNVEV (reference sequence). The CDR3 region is CASRGLAVLNEQFF.

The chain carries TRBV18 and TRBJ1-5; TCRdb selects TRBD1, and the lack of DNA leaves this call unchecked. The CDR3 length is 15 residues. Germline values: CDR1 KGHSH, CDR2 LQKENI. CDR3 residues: CASSPGGGSNQPQHF.